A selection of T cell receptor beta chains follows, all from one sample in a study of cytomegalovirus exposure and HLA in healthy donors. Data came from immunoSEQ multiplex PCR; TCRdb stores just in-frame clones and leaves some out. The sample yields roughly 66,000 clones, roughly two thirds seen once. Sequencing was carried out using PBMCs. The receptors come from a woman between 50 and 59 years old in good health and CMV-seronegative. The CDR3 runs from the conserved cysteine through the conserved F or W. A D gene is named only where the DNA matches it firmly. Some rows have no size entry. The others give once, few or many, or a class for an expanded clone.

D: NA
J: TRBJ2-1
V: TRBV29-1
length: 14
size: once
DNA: TGCAGCGTTGCCTTTGGGGGGAACTACAATGAGCAGTTCTTC
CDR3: CSVAFGGNYNEQFF

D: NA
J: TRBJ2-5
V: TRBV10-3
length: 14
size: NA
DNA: TGTGCCATCAGTGTCCGGCCTACGGGGGAGACCCAGTACTTC
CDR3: CAISVRPTGETQYF

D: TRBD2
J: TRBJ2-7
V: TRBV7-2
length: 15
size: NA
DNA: TGTGCCAGCAGCATGACTAGCGGGAGGGCCTACGAGCAGTACTTC
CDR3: CASSMTSGRAYEQYF

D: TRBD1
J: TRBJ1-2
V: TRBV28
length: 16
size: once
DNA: TGTGCCAGCAGTCCATCTGGGACAGGGTGGGATAGTCGCTACACCTTC
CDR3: CASSPSGTGWDSRYTF

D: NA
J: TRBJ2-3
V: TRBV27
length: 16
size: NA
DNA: TGTGCCAGCAGCCTAAGTAAGGGGCTAGCGCGAGATACGCAGTATTTT
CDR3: CASSLSKGLARDTQYF

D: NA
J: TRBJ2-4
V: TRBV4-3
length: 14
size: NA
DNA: TGCGCCAGCAGTCTTACCCCCGACATTTCCATTCAGTACTTC
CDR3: CASSLTPDISIQYF

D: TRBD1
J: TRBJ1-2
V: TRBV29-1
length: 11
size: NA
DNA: TGCAGCGTAAGCAGGGGGCAAGGCTACACCTTC
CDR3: CSVSRGQGYTF

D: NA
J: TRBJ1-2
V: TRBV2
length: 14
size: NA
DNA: TGTGCCAGCAGTGAATTTGTACAGGAATATGGCTACACCTTC
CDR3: CASSEFVQEYGYTF

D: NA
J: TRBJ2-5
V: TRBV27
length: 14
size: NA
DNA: TGTGCCAGCAGTCCGGTAGACAGACAAGAGACCCAGTACTTC
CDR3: CASSPVDRQETQYF

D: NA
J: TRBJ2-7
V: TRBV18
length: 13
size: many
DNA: TGTGCCAGCTCACTCGCCTCGACGGGTGAGCAGTACTTC
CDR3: CASSLASTGEQYF

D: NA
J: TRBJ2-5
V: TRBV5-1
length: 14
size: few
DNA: TGCGCCAGCAGCTTGCAAGCGAGCTGGGAGACCCAGTACTTC
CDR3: CASSLQASWETQYF

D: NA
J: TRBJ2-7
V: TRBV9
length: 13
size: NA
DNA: TGTGCCAGCAGCCCCGGGGTAGCCTACGAGCAGTACTTC
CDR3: CASSPGVAYEQYF

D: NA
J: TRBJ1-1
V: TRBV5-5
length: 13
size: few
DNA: TGTGCCAGCAGCTTGCAGGGGTCCACTGAAGCTTTCTTT
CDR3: CASSLQGSTEAFF

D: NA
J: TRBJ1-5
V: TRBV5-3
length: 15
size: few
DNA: TGTGCTTCGAGTCCGTTCGTCGATAGCAATCAGCCCCAGCATTTT
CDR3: CASSPFVDSNQPQHF

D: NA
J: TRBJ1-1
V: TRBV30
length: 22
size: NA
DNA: TGTGCCTGGAGTGTAGCCAGATGGGGAGTCGGGCCAAAATATACGGGGAACACTGAAGCTTTCTTT
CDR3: CAWSVARWGVGPKYTGNTEAFF

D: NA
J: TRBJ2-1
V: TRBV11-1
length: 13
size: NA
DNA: TGTGCCAGCAGCTCCGACCCAGGCAATGAGCAGTTCTTC
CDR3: CASSSDPGNEQFF

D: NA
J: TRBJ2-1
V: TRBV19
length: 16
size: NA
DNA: TGTGCCAGTACGAGCAGGGAATATTCCGTAAGGAATGGGCAGTTCTTC
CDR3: CASTSREYSVRNGQFF

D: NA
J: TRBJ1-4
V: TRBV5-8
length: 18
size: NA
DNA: TGTGCCAGCAGCTTGGCCTCTACAGCTATTGCAACTAATGAAAAACTGTTTTTT
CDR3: CASSLASTAIATNEKLFF

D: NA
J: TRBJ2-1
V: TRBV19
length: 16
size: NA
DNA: TGTGCCAGTAGTACAGGACAACCATATTCCTACAATGAGCAGTTCTTC
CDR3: CASSTGQPYSYNEQFF

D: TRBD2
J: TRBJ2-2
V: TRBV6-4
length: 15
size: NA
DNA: TGTGCCAGCAGTGACTCTAGCGGGAGCACCGGGGAGCTGTTTTTT
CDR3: CASSDSSGSTGELFF

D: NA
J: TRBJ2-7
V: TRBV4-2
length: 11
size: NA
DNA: TGTGCCAGCAGCCAAGATAACGAGCAGTACTTC
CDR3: CASSQDNEQYF

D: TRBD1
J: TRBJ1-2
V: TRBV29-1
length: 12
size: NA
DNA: TGCAGCGTTGGGGACAGTTTGCGTGGCTACACCTTC
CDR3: CSVGDSLRGYTF

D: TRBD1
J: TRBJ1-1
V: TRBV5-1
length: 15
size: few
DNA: TGCGCCAGCAGCCAACAGGGACAGGGGGACACTGAAGCTTTCTTT
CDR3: CASSQQGQGDTEAFF

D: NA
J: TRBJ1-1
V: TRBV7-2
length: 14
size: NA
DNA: TGTGCCAGCAGCTTAGGGTTTGGAGGGGCCGAAGCTTTCTTT
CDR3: CASSLGFGGAEAFF

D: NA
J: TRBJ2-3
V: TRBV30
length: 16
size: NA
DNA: TGTGCCTGGAAAGGGGTGAGAGCTGCTAGCACAGATACGCAGTATTTT
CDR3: CAWKGVRAASTDTQYF

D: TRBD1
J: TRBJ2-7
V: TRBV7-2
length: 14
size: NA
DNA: TGTGCCAGCAGCGTGGACAGGGGGCGCTACGAGCAGTACTTC
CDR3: CASSVDRGRYEQYF

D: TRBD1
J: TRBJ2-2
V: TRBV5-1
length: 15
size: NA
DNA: TGCGCCAGCAGCAGGACAGGGAATCTGGCCGGGGAGCTGTTTTTT
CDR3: CASSRTGNLAGELFF

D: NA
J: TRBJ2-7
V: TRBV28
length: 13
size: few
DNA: TGTGCCAGCAGTTTATATCTATTGGACGAGCAGTACTTC
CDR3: CASSLYLLDEQYF

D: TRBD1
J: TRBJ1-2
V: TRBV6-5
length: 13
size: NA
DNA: TGTGCCAGCAGTAAGGACAGGGGCGATGGCTACACCTTC
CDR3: CASSKDRGDGYTF

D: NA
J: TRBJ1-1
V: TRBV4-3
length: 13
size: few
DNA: TGCGCCAGCAGCCCCGATATGAGAACTGAAGCTTTCTTT
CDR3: CASSPDMRTEAFF

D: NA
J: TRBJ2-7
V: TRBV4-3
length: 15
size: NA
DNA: TGCGCCAGCAGCCAAGTTAGTGAGGCAGACTACGAGCAGTACTTC
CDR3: CASSQVSEADYEQYF

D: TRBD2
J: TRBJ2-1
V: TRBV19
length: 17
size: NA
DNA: TGTGCCAGTAGTACCGGGACTAGCGGGAGGGCCAGAAATGAGCAGTTCTTC
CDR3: CASSTGTSGRARNEQFF

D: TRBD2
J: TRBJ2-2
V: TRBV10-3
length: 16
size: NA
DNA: TGTGCCATCGCATCAGACACTAGCGGGAACACCGGGGAGCTGTTTTTT
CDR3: CAIASDTSGNTGELFF

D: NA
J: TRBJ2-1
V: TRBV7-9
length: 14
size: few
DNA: TGTGCCAGCAGCCCGTGGGGGCTTGGGAATGAGCAGTTCTTC
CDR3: CASSPWGLGNEQFF

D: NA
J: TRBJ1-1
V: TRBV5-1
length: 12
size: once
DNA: TGCGCCAGCAGCTTGGAAGGGGTAGGAGCTTTCTTT
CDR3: CASSLEGVGAFF

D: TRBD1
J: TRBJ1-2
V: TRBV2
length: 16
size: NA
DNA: TGTGCCAGCAGTGTAGAGACAGGGGGCTTTAGCTATGGCTACACCTTC
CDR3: CASSVETGGFSYGYTF

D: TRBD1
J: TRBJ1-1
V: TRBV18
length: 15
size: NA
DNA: TGTGCCAGCTCACGATGGGACAGGGGGCCGACTGAAGCTTTCTTT
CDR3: CASSRWDRGPTEAFF

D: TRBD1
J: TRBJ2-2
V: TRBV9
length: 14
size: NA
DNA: TGTGCCAGCCGGGCAGGGGGCCACACCGGGGAGCTGTTTTTT
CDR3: CASRAGGHTGELFF

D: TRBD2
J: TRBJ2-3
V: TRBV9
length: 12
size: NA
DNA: TGTGCCAGCAGCGTAGAGCGGGAGATCTTGTATTTT
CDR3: CASSVEREILYF

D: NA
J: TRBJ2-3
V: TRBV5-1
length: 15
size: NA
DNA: TGCGCCAGCAGCTTTAGAGCCCCAAGCACAGATACGCAGTATTTT
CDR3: CASSFRAPSTDTQYF

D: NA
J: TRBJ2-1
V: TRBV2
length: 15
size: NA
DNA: TGTGCCAGCAACGAGAGGGGCAGGGGCAGGAATGAGCAGTTCTTC
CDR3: CASNERGRGRNEQFF

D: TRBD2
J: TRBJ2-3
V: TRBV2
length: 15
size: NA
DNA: TGTGCCAGCAGTTTTAGGACTAGCGGCACAGATACGCAGTATTTT
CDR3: CASSFRTSGTDTQYF

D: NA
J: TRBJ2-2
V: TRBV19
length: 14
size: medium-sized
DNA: TGTGCCAGTAGTCCGGGAGCGAGCACCGGGGAGCTGTTTTTT
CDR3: CASSPGASTGELFF